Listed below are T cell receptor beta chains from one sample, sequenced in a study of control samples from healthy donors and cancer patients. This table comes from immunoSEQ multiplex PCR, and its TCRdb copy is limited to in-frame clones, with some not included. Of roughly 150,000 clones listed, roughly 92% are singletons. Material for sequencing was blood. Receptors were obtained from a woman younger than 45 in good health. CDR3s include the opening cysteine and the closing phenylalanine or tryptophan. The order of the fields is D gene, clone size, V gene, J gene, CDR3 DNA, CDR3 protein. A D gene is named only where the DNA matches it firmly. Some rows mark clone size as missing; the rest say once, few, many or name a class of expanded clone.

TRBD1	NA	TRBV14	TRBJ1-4	TGTGCCAGCAGCCCACGGACAGGGGCTAATGAAAAACTGTTTTTT	CASSPRTGANEKLFF
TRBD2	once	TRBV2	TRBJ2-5	TGTGCCAGCAGTGGGACTAGACAAGAGACCCAGTACTTC	CASSGTRQETQYF
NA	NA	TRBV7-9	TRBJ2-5	TGTGCCAGCAGCCAGCAGAATTGGGACGGGCAAGAGACCCAGTACTTC	CASSQQNWDGQETQYF
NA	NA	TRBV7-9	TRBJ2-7	TGTGCCAGCAGCTTTAGCTCCTCCTACGAGCAGTACTTC	CASSFSSSYEQYF
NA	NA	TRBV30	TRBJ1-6	TGTGCCTGGAGTGAAGAAAGGTATAATTCACCCCTCCACTTT	CAWSEERYNSPLHF
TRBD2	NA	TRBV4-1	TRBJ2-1	TGCGCCAGCAGCCCCAGCGGGATCGGGAACAATGAGCAGTTCTTC	CASSPSGIGNNEQFF
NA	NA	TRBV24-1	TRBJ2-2	TGTGCCACCAGTGATAGATACAGGTCTACCGGGGAGCTGTTTTTT	CATSDRYRSTGELFF
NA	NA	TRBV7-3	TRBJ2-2	TGTGCCAGCAGCCTAAACAGGAGGCCCGGGGAGCTGTTTTTT	CASSLNRRPGELFF
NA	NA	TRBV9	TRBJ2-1	TGTGCCAGCAGCGCCGCCTACAATGAGCAGTTCTTC	CASSAAYNEQFF
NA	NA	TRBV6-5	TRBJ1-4	TGTGCCAGCAGGCCCTCCTTGAATAATGAAAAACTGTTTTTT	CASRPSLNNEKLFF
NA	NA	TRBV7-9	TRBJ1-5	TGTGCCAGCAGCTTAGTCCCTAATCAGCCCCAGCATTTT	CASSLVPNQPQHF
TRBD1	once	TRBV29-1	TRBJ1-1	TGCAGCGTTGAAAAGGGGGCATTTGGCACTGAAGCTTTCTTT	CSVEKGAFGTEAFF
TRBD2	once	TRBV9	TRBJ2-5	TGTGCCAGCAGCGTAGGAGGCGCTAGCGGGAAAGAGACCCAGTACTTC	CASSVGGASGKETQYF
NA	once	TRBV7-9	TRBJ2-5	TGTGCCAGCAGCTTCTGGGAAGAGACCCAGTACTTC	CASSFWEETQYF
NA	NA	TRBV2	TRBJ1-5	TGTGCCAGCAGTGTCGGGCCAGGACTCAATCAGCCCCAGCATTTT	CASSVGPGLNQPQHF
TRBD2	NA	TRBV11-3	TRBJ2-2	TGTGCCAGCAGCTCGCCATCGACTAGCGGGAGAGGGGGCACCGGGGAGCTGTTTTTT	CASSSPSTSGRGGTGELFF
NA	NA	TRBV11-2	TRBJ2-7	TGTGCCAGCAGCTTTCCGGCCCTGGGAGGCGAGCAGTACTTC	CASSFPALGGEQYF
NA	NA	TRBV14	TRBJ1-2	TGTGCCAGCAGCCAATATCAGGGTTTTAACTATGGCTACACCTTC	CASSQYQGFNYGYTF
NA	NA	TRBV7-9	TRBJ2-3	TGTGCCAGCAGCTCGGAGGGACTCCCCGACTCCACGCAGTATTTT	CASSSEGLPDSTQYF
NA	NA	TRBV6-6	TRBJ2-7	TGTGCCAGCAGCCCCCTTTATGACTACGAGCAGTACTTC	CASSPLYDYEQYF